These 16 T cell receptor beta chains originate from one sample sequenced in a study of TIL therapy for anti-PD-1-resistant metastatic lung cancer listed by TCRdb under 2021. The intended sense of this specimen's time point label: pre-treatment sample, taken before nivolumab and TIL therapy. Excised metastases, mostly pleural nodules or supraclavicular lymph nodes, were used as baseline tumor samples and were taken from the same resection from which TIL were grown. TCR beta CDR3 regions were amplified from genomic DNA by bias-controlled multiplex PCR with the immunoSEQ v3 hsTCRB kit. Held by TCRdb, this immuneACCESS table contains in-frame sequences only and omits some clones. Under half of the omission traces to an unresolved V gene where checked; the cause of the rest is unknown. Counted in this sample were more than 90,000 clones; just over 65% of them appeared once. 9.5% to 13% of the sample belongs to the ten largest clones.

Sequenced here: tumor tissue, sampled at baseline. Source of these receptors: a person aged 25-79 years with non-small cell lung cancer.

This chain's CDR3 is CASWEGGTYEQYF. The CDR3 nucleotides read TGTGCCAGCTGGGAGGGGGGGACCTACGAGCAGTACTTC. The genes are TRBV2 and TRBJ2-7, with D possibly being TRBD2 (7 bases). The CDR3 is 13 residues long. CDR1 and CDR2 (germline): SNHLY, FYNNEI. V lost 8 bases and J lost 2, with 13 bases in between. Full variable domain (rest looked up from reference TRBV2 and TRBJ2-7): EPEVTQTPSHQVTQMGQEVILRCVPISNHLYFYWYRQILGQKVEFLVSFYNNEISEKSEIFDDQFSVERPDGSNFTLKIRSTKLEDSAMYFCASWEGGTYEQYFGPGTRLTVT.

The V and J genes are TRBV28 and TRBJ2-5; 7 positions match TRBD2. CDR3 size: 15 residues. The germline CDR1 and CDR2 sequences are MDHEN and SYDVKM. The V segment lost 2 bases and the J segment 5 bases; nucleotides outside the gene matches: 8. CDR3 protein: CASSLLDREEETQYF. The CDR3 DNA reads TGTGCCAGCAGTTTACTCGACCGGGAGGAGGAGACCCAGTACTTC.

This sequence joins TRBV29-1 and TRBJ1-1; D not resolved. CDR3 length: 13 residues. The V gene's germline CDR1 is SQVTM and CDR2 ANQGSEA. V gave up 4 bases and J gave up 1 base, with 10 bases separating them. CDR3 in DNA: TGCAGCGTTGGTAAGGTTACGAACACTGAAGCTTTCTTT. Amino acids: CSVGKVTNTEAFF.

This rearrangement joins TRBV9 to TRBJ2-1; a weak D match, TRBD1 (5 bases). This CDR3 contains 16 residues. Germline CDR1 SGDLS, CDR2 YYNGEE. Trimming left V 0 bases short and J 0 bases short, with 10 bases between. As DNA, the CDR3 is TGTGCCAGCAGCGTAGGGGGCAGTAGCTCCTACAATGAGCAGTTCTTC. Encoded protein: CASSVGGSSSYNEQFF.

The CDR3, as DNA: TGTGCCAGCAATACACCAGGGGGCCGGCAGTACTTC. Translating gives CASNTPGGRQYF. V gene TRBV6-5 combines with J gene TRBJ2-7; 8 bases agree with TRBD1. Germline trimming cut 7 bases from V and 9 bases from J; bases unmatched to any gene: 8. The CDR3 is 12 residues long. Germline lookup yields CDR1 MNHEY and CDR2 SVGAGI.

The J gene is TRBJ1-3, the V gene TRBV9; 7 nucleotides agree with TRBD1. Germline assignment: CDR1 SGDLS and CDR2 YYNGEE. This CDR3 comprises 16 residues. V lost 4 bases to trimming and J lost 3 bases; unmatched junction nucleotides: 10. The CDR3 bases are TGTGCCAGCAGCCCTCAGACAGGGATCAGTGGAAACACCATATATTTT. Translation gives CASSPQTGISGNTIYF. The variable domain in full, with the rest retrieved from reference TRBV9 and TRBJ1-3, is DSGVTQTPKHLITATGQRVTLRCSPRSGDLSVYWYQQSLDQGLQFLIQYYNGEERAKGNILERFSAQQFPDLHSELNLSSLELGDSALYFCASSPQTGISGNTIYFGEGSWLTVV.

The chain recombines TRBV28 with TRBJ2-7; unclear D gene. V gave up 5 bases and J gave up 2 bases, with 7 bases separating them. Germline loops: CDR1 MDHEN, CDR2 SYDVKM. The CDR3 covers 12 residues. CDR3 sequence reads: CASSLKAYEQYF. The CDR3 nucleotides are TGTGCCAGCAGTCTCAAGGCCTACGAGCAGTACTTC. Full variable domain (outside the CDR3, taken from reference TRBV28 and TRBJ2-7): DVKVTQSSRYLVKRTGEKVFLECVQDMDHENMFWYRQDPGLGLRLIYFSYDVKMKEKGDIPEGYSVSREKKERFSLILESASTNQTSMYLCASSLKAYEQYFGPGTRLTVT.

CDR3 sequence reads: CASSPGARGSGNTIYF. Written as DNA, the CDR3 is TGTGCCAGCAGCCCTGGGGCACGAGGGAGCGGAAACACCATATATTTT. This chain links TRBV11-2 with TRBJ1-3; perhaps TRBD1 as D (5 bases). Germline-derived CDR1 and CDR2 are SGHAT and FQNNGV. There are 16 residues in the CDR3. Trimming left V 5 bases short and J 4 bases short, with 18 bases between. Full variable domain (remainder filled in from reference TRBV11-2 and TRBJ1-3): EAGVAQSPRYKIIEKRQSVAFWCNPISGHATLYWYQQILGQGPKLLIQFQNNGVVDDSQLPKDRFSAERLKGVDSTLKIQPAKLEDSAVYLCASSPGARGSGNTIYFGEGSWLTVV.

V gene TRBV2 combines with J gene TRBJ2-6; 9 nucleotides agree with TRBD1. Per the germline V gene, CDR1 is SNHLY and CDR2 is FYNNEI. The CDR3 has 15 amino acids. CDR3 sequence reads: CVRGTGNSGANVLTF. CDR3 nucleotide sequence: TGTGTACGGGGGACAGGGAATTCTGGGGCCAACGTCCTGACTTTC.

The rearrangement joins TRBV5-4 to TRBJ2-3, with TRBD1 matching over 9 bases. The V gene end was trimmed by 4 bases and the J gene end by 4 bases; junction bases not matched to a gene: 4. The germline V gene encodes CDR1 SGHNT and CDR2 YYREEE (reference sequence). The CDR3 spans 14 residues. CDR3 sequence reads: CASSQTGGADTQYF. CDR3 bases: TGTGCCAGCAGCCAAACAGGGGGCGCAGATACGCAGTATTTT.

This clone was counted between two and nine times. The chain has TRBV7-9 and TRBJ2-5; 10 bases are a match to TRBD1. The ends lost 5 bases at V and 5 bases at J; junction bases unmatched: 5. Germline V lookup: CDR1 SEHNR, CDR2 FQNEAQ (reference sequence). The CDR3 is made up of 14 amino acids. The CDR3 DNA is TGTGCCAGCAGCATGGGACAGGGGACGGAGACCCAGTACTTC. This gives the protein CASSMGQGTETQYF.

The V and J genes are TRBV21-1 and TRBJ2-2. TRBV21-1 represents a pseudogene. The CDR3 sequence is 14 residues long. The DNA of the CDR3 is TGTGCCAGCAGCTCCTGGGGGAACACCGGGGAGCTGTTTTTT. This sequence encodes CASSSWGNTGELFF.

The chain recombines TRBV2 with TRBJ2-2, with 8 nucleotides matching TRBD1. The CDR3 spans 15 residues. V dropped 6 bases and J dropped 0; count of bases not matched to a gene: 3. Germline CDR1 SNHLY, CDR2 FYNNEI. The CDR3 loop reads CASRGQATNTGELFF. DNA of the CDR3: TGTGCCAGCAGGGGACAGGCCACGAACACCGGGGAGCTGTTTTTT.

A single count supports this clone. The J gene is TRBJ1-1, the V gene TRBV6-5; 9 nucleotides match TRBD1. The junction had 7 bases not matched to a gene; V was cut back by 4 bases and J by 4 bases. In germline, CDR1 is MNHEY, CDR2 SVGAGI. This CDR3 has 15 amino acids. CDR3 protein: CASSSGQGFGTEAFF. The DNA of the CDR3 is TGTGCCAGCAGTTCCGGACAGGGGTTCGGCACTGAAGCTTTCTTT.

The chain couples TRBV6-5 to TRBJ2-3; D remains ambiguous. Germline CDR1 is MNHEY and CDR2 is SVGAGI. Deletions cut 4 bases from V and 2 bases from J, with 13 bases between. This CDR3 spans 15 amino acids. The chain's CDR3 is CASSSSWANTDTQYF. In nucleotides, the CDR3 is TGTGCCAGCAGTTCGAGTTGGGCCAACACAGATACGCAGTATTTT.

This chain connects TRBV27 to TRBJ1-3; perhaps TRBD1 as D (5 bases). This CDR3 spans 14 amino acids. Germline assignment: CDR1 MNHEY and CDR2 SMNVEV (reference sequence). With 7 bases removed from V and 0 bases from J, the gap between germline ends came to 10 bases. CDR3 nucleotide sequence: TGTGCCAGCAAGGGGTCTAGCTCTGGAAACACCATATATTTT. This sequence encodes CASKGSSSGNTIYF.